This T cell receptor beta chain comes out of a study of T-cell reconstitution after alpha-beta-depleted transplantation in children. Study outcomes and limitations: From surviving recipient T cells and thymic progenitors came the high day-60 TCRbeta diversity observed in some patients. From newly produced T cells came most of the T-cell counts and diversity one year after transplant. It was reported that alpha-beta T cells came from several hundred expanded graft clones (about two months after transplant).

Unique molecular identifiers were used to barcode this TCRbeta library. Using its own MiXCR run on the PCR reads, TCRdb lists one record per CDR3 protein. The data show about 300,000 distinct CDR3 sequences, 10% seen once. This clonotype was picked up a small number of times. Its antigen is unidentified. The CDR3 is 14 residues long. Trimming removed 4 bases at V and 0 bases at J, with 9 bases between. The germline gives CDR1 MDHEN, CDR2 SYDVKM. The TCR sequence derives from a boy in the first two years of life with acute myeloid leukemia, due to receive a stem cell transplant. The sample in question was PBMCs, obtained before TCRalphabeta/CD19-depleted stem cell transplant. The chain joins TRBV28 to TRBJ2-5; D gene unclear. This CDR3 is CASSYRNHQETQYF. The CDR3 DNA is TGTGCCAGCAGTTATCGGAACCACCAAGAGACCCAGTACTTC. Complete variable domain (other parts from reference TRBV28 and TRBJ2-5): DVKVTQSSRYLVKRTGEKVFLECVQDMDHENMFWYRQDPGLGLRLIYFSYDVKMKEKGDIPEGYSVSREKKERFSLILESASTNQTSMYLCASSYRNHQETQYFGPGTRLLVL.